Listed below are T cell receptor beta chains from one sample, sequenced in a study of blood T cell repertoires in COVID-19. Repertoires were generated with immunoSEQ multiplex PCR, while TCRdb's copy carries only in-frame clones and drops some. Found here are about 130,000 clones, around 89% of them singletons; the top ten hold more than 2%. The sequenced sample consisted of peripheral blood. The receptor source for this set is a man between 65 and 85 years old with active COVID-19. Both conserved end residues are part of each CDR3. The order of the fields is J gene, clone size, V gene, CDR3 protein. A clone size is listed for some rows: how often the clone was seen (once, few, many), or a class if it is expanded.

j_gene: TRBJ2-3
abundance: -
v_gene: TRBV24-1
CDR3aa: CATSDFTGGGTDTQYF

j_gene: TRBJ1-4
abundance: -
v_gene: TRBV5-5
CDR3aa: CASSFRGTNEKLFF

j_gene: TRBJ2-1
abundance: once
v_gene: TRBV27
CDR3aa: CASSPHPRGEGEQFF

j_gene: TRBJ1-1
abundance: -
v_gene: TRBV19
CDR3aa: CASTPRMNTEAFF

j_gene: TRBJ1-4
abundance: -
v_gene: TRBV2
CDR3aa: CASSTGAENLFF

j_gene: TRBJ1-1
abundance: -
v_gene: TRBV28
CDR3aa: CASRGTGGRTEAFF

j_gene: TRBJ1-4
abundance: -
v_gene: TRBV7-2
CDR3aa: CASSLGGRVSEKLFF

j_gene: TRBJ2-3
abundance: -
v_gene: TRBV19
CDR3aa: CASSRGTSGRGDTQYF

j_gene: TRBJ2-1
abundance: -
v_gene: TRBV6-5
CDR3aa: CASRGTGTQFF

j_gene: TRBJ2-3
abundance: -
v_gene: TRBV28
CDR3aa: CASSRRGLAVTDTQYF

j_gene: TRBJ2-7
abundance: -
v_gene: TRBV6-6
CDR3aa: CASSFGQGGSNEQYF

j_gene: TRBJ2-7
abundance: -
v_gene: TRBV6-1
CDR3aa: CASSEEWTGYYEQYF

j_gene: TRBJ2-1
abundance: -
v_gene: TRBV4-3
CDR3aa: CASSQDSGSYNEQFF

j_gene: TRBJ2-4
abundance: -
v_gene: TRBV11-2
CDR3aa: CASSLVGRWAKNIQYF

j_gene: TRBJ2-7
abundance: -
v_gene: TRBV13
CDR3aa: CASSSHRVSYEQYF

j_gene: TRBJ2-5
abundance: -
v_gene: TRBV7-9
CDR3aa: CASSPGLAVQETQYF

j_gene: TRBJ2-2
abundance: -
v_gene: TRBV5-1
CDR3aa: CASSFRGTGELFF

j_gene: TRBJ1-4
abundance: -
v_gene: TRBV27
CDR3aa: CASSPRPNSLREKLFF

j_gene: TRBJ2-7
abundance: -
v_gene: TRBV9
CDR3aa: CASSVATGGYEQYF

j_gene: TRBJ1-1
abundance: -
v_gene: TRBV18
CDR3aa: CASSQGQNTEAFF

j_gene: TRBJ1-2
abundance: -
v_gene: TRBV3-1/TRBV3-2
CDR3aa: CASSQNIQGANGYTF

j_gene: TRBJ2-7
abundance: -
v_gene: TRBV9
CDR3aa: CASSEGGTSGFYEQYF